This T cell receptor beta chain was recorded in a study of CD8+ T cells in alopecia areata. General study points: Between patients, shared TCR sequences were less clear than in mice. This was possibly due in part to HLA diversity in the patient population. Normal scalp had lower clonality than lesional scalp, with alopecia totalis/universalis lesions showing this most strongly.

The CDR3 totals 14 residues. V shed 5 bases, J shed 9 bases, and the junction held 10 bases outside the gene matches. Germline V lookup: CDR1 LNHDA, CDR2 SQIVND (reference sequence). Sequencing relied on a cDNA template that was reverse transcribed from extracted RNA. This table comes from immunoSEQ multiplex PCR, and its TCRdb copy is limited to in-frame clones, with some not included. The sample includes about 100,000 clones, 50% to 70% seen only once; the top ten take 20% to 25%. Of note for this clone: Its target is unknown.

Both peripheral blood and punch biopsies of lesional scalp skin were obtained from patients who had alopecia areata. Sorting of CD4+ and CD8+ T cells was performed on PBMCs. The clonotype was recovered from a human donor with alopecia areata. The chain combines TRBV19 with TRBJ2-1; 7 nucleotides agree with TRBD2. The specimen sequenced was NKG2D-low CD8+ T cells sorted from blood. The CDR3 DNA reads TGTGCCAGTAGTGTGGTACTAGCGAAAACTGAGCAGTTCTTC. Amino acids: CASSVVLAKTEQFF.